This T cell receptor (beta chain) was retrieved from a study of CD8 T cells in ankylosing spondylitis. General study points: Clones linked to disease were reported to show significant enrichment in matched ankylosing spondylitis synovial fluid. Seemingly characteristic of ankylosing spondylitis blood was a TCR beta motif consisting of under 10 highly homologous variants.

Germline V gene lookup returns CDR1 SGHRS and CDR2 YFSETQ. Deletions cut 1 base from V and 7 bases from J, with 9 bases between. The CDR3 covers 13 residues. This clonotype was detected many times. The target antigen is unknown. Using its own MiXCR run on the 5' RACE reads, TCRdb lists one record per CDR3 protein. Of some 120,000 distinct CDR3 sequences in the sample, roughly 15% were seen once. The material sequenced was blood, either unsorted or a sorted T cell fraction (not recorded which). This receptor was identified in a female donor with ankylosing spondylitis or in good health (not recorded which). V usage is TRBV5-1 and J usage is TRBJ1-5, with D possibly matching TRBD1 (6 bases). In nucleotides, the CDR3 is TGCGCCAGCAGCTTGACAGGGTGGCAGCCCCAGCATTTT. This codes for CASSLTGWQPQHF.